The 14 T cell receptor beta chains below all came from one sample that was sequenced in a study of OX40 agonist ivuxolimab in advanced cancers. The library was made by the immunoSEQ multiplex PCR assay. Drawn from immuneACCESS, this table holds only the in-frame rearrangements with V and J called that TCRdb kept. Clones are partly lost; checked studies trace under half to an unresolved V gene and leave the rest unexplained. Within this sample are more than 70,000 clones, with about 85% of them counted one time only. The ten largest clonotypes hold 0.53% of the sample. The sequencing used CD4+ or CD8+ T cells sorted from blood, collected in a trial of the OX40 agonist ivuxolimab. The receptors were sampled from an adult with an advanced solid tumor such as melanoma, head and neck, liver or kidney cancer.

The chain couples TRBV11-3 to TRBJ1-1; 8 positions match TRBD1. Germline-derived CDR1 and CDR2 are SGHNT and YENEEA. J lost 3 bases, V lost 4 bases, and 10 bases had no gene match. The CDR3 is 16 residues long. The CDR3 nucleotides are TGTGCCAGCAGCTCCAGGGGGCGGGGATTGGACACTGAAGCTTTCTTT. Translating gives CASSSRGRGLDTEAFF.

The chain carries TRBV5-6 and TRBJ1-1; the D gene is possibly TRBD1 (5 bases). Germline assignment: CDR1 SGHDT and CDR2 YYEEEE. The germline V and J ends were trimmed by 3 bases and 5 bases, with 17 bases remaining between them. CDR3 length: 15 amino acids. The chain's CDR3 is CASSSLTGVETEAFF. The CDR3 DNA reads TGTGCCAGCAGCTCTCTAACGGGGGTGGAAACTGAAGCTTTCTTT.

The genes are TRBV5-1 and TRBJ2-7; D gene uncertain. Trimming removed 7 bases at V and 6 bases at J, with 14 bases between. Germline CDR1 SGHRS, CDR2 YFSETQ. The CDR3 has 12 residues. In DNA, the CDR3 is TGCGCCAGCGCAAGGGATAGCTCCGAGCAGTACTTC. This translates into CASARDSSEQYF.

This rearrangement joins TRBV9 to TRBJ2-5, with D possibly matching TRBD2 (9 bases). Germline CDR1 reads SGDLS; CDR2 reads YYNGEE. The V gene lost 0 bases and the J gene lost 5 bases, with 20 bases spanning the gap. The CDR3 length is 17 residues. The CDR3 DNA follows: TGTGCCAGCAGCGTAGGGACAGGGCAGCTAGCGGGGGAGACCCAGTACTTC. Residues: CASSVGTGQLAGETQYF.

This chain links TRBV18 with TRBJ1-5; D is possibly TRBD1 (5 bases). Trimming shortened V by 2 bases and J by 0 bases, and 11 bases separated the two germline ends. CDR3 size: 16 residues. Germline V gives CDR1 KGHSH, CDR2 LQKENI. CDR3 loop: CASSPAGPYSNQPQHF. As DNA, the CDR3 is TGTGCCAGCTCACCAGCAGGGCCGTATAGCAATCAGCCCCAGCATTTT.

This chain connects TRBV7-2 to TRBJ2-7; 10 bases match TRBD1. The V and J ends lost 4 bases and 4 bases, in that order; junction bases with no gene match: 4. The CDR3 contains 14 residues. Germline CDR1 is SGHTA and CDR2 is FQGNSA. The CDR3 DNA follows: TGTGCCAGCAGCTCCAGGGACAGGGGTTACGAGCAGTACTTC. It specifies CASSSRDRGYEQYF.

The chain carries TRBV5-4 and TRBJ2-2; D is possibly TRBD1 (6 bases). The CDR3 is 15 amino acids. The germline gives CDR1 SGHNT, CDR2 YYREEE (reference sequence). V gave up 2 bases and J gave up 4 bases, with 12 bases separating them. Written as DNA, the CDR3 is TGTGCCAGCAGCTTTCCAGGGGCCTCCACCGGGGAGCTGTTTTTT. Its protein is CASSFPGASTGELFF.

J is TRBJ1-2 and V is TRBV27; 8 bases match TRBD1. CDR1 and CDR2 (germline): MNHEY, SMNVEV (reference sequence). V shed 0 bases, J shed 3 bases, and the junction held 9 bases outside the gene matches. The CDR3 loop spans 17 amino acids. The DNA for the CDR3 is TGTGCCAGCAGTTTATCTTCAGGCCCGGACAGGGACTATGGCTACACCTTC. This encodes CASSLSSGPDRDYGYTF.

V usage is TRBV7-8 and J usage is TRBJ2-7, with D perhaps TRBD1 (6 bases). Germline V gene data show CDR1 as SGHVS and CDR2 as FQNEAQ. V lost 0 bases and J 1 base, leaving 16 bases between the germline ends. The CDR3 runs 17 residues. The CDR3 is CASSLAVSGTHSYEQYF. The CDR3 DNA follows: TGTGCCAGCAGCTTAGCCGTGTCCGGGACACATTCCTACGAGCAGTACTTC.

The rearrangement links TRBV10-2 to TRBJ2-7; weak D call: TRBD2 (6 bases). V was trimmed by 1 base and J by 4 bases, leaving 14 bases between them. The length of the CDR3 is 15 residues. The germline gives CDR1 WSHSY, CDR2 SAAADI. CDR3 coding DNA: TGCGCCAGCAGTGAGTATACGGGAGCCGTATACGAGCAGTACTTC. Encoded protein: CASSEYTGAVYEQYF.

J is TRBJ1-2 and V is TRBV9; no definite D call. This CDR3 comprises 15 residues. CDR1 is SGDLS and CDR2 is YYNGEE in the germline V gene. The ends were cut back, 2 bases at V and 3 bases at J, with 14 bases in the middle. The CDR3 loop reads CASSVEREPYYGYTF. CDR3 DNA sequence: TGTGCCAGCAGCGTGGAAAGGGAGCCTTACTATGGCTACACCTTC.

The genes are TRBV7-2 and TRBJ1-2; maybe TRBD1 (5 bases). The CDR3 length is 13 residues. The germline V gene has CDR1 SGHTA and CDR2 FQGNSA. V was cut by 5 bases and J by 8 bases, with 15 bases left in between. The CDR3 DNA reads TGTGCCAGCAGCCCTGCCGGGGGGTCCGGCTACACCTTC. Translation: CASSPAGGSGYTF.

The chain employs TRBV12-5 and TRBJ1-6; perhaps TRBD1 as D (5 bases). The CDR3 spans 19 residues. With 4 bases removed from V and 7 bases from J, the gap between germline ends came to 26 bases. Germline assignment: CDR1 LGHNT and CDR2 FRNRAP. CDR3 loop: CASGSGDLTNFRLNSPLHF. The CDR3 region has the DNA TGTGCTAGTGGTTCCGGGGACCTTACAAACTTTCGGCTCAATTCACCCCTCCACTTT.

The chain uses TRBV4-1 and TRBJ1-5; 8 nucleotides line up with TRBD1. J was trimmed by 7 bases and V by 3 bases; bases with no gene match: 8. Germline assignment: CDR1 MGHRA and CDR2 YSYEKL. The CDR3 runs to 15 residues. CDR3 protein: CASSHADRVGQPQHF. CDR3 in DNA: TGCGCCAGCAGCCATGCGGACAGGGTCGGACAGCCCCAGCATTTT.